This TCR beta chain was retrieved from a study of blood T cell repertoires in COVID-19. The wider study: The United States, Italy and Spain were the sources of the acute and convalescent COVID-19 samples. PBMCs, B-cell-depleted T cells, or T cells provided the cDNA or gDNA that made up the material.

CDR3 length equals 16 residues. After removal of 2 bases from V and 1 base from J, the junction contained 2 bases not matched to a gene. Germline values: CDR1 SGHDT, CDR2 YYEEEE. The table came from immunoSEQ multiplex PCR; TCRdb's copy has only in-frame clones and leaves some out. The table has around 500,000 clones, approximately 85% seen once; the top ten hold 3% to 3.5%. Sequenced input: peripheral blood. The receptor comes from a human donor in a cohort sampled during active COVID-19. The J gene is TRBJ2-1, the V gene TRBV5-6, with TRBD2 identical over 11 bases. The CDR3 region has the DNA TGTGCCAGCAGCTTTCTAGCGGGGGGATCCTACAATGAGCAGTTCTTC. Translated, it gives CASSFLAGGSYNEQFF.